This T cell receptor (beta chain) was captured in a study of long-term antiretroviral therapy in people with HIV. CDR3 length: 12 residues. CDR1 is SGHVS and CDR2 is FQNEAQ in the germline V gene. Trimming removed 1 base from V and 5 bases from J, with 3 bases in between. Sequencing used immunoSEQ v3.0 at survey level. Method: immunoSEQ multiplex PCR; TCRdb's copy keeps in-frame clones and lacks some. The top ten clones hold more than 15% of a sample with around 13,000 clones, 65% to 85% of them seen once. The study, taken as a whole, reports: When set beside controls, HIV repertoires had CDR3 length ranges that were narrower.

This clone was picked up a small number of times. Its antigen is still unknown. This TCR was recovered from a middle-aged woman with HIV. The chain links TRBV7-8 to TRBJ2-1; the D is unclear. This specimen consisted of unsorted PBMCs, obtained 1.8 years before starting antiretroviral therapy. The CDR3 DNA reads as TGTGCCAGCAGCTTAGTAGACAATGAGCAGTTCTTC. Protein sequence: CASSLVDNEQFF. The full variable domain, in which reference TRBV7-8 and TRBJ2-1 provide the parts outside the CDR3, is GAGVSQSPRYKVAKRGQDVALRCDPISGHVSLFWYQQALGQGPEFLTYFQNEAQLDKSGLPSDRFFAERPEGSVSTLKIQRTQQEDSAVYLCASSLVDNEQFFGPGTRLTVL.